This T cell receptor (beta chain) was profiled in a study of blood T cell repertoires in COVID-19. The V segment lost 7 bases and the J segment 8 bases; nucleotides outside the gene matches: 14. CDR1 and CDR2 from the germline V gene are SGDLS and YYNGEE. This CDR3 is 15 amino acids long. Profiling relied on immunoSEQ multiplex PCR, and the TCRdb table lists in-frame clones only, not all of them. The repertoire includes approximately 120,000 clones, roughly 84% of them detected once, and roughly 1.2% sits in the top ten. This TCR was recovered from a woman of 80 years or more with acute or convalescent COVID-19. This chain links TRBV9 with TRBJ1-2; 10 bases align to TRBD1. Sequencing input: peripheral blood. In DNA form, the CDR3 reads TGTGCCAGCGGACGATCCGACAGGGGGCTTGGCGGCTACACCTTC. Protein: CASGRSDRGLGGYTF.